The text below deals with one T cell receptor (beta chain). The target antigen is unknown. The sample originates from a study of Ad26.COV2.S vaccination and SARS-CoV-2 variants. The wider study: It was the COV1001 Ad26.COV2.S trial arm that included the donor. Once, or twice with 56 days between doses, Ad26.COV2.S was given intramuscularly. Broader study findings: Spike-specific responses of CD8+ and CD4+ T cells were reported to display substantial breadth after vaccination. Total T cell responses were possibly underestimated by TCR breadth and depth analyses.

Stated treatment: around 19 received Ad26.COV2.S at low or high dose, single or two shots; 5 received placebo; per-sample allocation not given. Collection of samples fell on day 63 after the first vaccine or placebo injection. Trimming at V came to 3 bases and at J to 4 bases, leaving 6 bases not matched to a gene. Germline V CDR1 and CDR2: MDHEN, SYDVKM. The CDR3 runs 15 residues. Assay used: immunoSEQ multiplex PCR; TCRdb lists only in-frame clones, some missing. The table has 300,000 to 400,000 clones, 75% to 90% seen once. This specimen was peripheral blood, taken in a trial of Ad26.COV2.S vaccine versus placebo. The V and J genes are TRBV28 and TRBJ1-1, with 9 bases lining up with TRBD1. The receptor's source is a person between 18 and 60 years old who received the Ad26.COV2.S COVID-19 vaccine or a placebo. For the CDR3, the DNA is TGTGCCAGCAGTTTTGGTACAGGGGGCAGCACTGAAGCTTTCTTT. Amino acids: CASSFGTGGSTEAFF.